This T cell receptor (beta chain) was profiled in a study of blood T cells in healthy people across ages. CDR3 length equals 11 residues. This clonotype was detected a few times. Together with a sample-barcoded 5' primer, a J-beta primer mix was included in a second PCR lasting roughly 6 to 12 cycles. TCRdb analysed the 5' RACE reads with MiXCR anew, one entry per CDR3 protein. The sample holds roughly 1,500,000 distinct CDR3 sequences, about 35% seen once. This chain links TRBV21-1 with TRBJ1-5. TRBV21-1 has pseudogene status. The clonotype was recovered from a woman aged 25 to 45 in good health. The specimen was blood. CDR3: CASSRDQPQHF. The CDR3 bases are TGTGCCAGCAGTCGAGATCAGCCCCAGCATTTT.